Shown below are 7 T cell receptor beta chains from a single sample sequenced in a study of cytomegalovirus exposure and HLA in healthy donors (dated by TCRdb to 2015 to 2018). The method behind the library was the immunoSEQ multiplex PCR assay. For the multiplex PCR, a mixture combining 60 forward primers for TCR Vbeta segments and 13 reverse primers for TCR Jbeta segments was used. TCRdb provides this immuneACCESS table in a form limited to in-frame rearrangements. Some clones are lacking; in checked studies, under half of them reflect an unresolved V gene, and why the rest are absent is not known. The sample yields some 150,000 clones; approximately 80% were counted once. Over 2% of the sample rests with the top ten. Sequencing was done on a sample of PBMCs. The receptors were gathered from a boy aged 2 to 10 in good health and CMV-seronegative.

This sequence joins TRBV6-5 and TRBJ2-7; 7 bases match TRBD1. Germline trimming cut 6 bases from V and 5 bases from J; bases unmatched to any gene: 7. The germline gives CDR1 MNHEY, CDR2 SVGAGI. This CDR3 has 13 amino acids. CDR3 in DNA: TGTGCCAGCAGGAGAACTGACAGGGACGAGCAGTACTTC. Protein sequence: CASRRTDRDEQYF.

The chain has TRBV5-5 and TRBJ1-1; 7 nucleotides align to TRBD1. The CDR3 runs to 15 residues. The trim removed 3 bases at V and 2 bases at J, leaving 7 bases unmatched. The V gene's germline CDR1 is SGHKS and CDR2 YYEKEE (reference sequence). The CDR3 bases are TGTGCCAGCAGCTCGAGGACAGGCGCAAACACTGAAGCTTTCTTT. This encodes CASSSRTGANTEAFF. Based on the CDR3 plus reference TRBV5-5 and TRBJ1-1, the full variable domain is DAGVTQSPTHLIKTRGQQVTLRCSPISGHKSVSWYQQVLGQGPQFIFQYYEKEERGRGNFPDRFSARQFPNYSSELNVNALLLGDSALYLCASSSRTGANTEAFFGQGTRLTVV.

The chain uses TRBV4-1 and TRBJ1-4; 9 bases map to TRBD1. Trimming removed 4 bases from V and 7 bases from J; junction bases left unmatched: 7. This CDR3 is 15 amino acids long. The germline gives CDR1 MGHRA, CDR2 YSYEKL. CDR3 sequence (DNA): TGCGCCAGCAGCCCCAGGGACAGGGCAGGTGAAAAACTGTTTTTT. Translating gives CASSPRDRAGEKLFF.

The CDR3 nucleotides are TGTGCCAGCAGTTTACTCGGCGGGGAGCTGTTTTTT. Translated, it gives CASSLLGGELFF. The chain has TRBV7-9 and TRBJ2-2; D ambiguous. Germline lookup yields CDR1 SEHNR and CDR2 FQNEAQ (reference sequence). V shed 6 bases and J shed 7 bases, with 9 bases lying between them. The CDR3 length is 12 residues.

The chain combines TRBV29-1 with TRBJ1-1; no firm D call. Trimming cost V 3 bases and J 4 bases, with 12 bases left between them. Germline V gene sequence: CDR1 SQVTM, CDR2 ANQGSEA. The CDR3 is 13 amino acids. CDR3 in DNA: TGCAGCGTTGACTTCGGACTGATCACTGAAGCTTTCTTT. The encoded protein is CSVDFGLITEAFF.

The rearrangement links TRBV5-1 to TRBJ2-7; TRBD2 is a possible D gene (6 bases). V shed 4 bases and J shed 3 bases, with 20 bases lying between them. CDR3 length: 16 residues. CDR1 is SGHRS and CDR2 is YFSETQ in the germline V gene. The CDR3 loop reads CASSPAFTGVIYEQYF. For the CDR3, the DNA is TGCGCCAGCAGCCCTGCGTTTACGGGGGTAATCTACGAGCAGTACTTC. Complete variable domain (other parts from reference TRBV5-1 and TRBJ2-7): KAGVTQTPRYLIKTRGQQVTLSCSPISGHRSVSWYQQTPGQGLQFLFEYFSETQRNKGNFPGRFSGRQFSNSRSEMNVSTLELGDSALYLCASSPAFTGVIYEQYFGPGTRLTVT.

V usage is TRBV5-1 and J usage is TRBJ1-1; 7 positions agree with TRBD1. V shed 3 bases, J shed 6 bases, and the junction held 11 bases outside the gene matches. Germline-derived CDR1 and CDR2 are SGHRS and YFSETQ. This CDR3 has 15 amino acids. This CDR3 is CASSYPGNRGAEAFF. DNA of the CDR3: TGCGCCAGCAGCTACCCAGGAAACAGGGGCGCTGAAGCTTTCTTT.